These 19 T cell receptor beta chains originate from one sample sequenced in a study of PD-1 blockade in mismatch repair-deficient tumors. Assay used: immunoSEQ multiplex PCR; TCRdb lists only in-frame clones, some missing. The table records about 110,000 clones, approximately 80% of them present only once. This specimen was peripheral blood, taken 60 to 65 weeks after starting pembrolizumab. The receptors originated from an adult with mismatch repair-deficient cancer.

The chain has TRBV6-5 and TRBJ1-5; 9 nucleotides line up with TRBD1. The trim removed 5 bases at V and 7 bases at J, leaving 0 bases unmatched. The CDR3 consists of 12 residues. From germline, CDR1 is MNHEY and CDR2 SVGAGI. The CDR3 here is CASSDRGQPQHF. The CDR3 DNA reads TGTGCCAGCAGTGACAGGGGGCAGCCCCAGCATTTT.

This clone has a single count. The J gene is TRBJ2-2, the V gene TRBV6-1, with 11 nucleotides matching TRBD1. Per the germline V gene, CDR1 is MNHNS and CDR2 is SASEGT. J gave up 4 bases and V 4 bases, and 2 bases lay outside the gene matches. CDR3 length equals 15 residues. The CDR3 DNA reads TGTGCCAGCAGTGCCGGACAGGGGGCCACCGGGGAGCTGTTTTTT. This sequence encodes CASSAGQGATGELFF.

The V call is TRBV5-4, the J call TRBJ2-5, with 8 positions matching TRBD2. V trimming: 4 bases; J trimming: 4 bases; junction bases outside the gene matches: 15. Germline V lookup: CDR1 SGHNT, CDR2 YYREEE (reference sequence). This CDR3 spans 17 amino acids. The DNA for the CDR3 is TGTGCCAGCAGCCCCCCCGGGGGAAGCGGGAGAGGAGAGACCCAGTACTTC. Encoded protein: CASSPPGGSGRGETQYF.

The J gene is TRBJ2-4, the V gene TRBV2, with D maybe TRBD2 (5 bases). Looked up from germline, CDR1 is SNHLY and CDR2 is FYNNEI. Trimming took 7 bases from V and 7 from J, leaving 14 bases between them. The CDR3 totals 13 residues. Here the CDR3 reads CASMSSSGNIQYF. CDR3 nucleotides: TGTGCCAGCATGTCGTCGAGCGGCAACATTCAGTACTTC.

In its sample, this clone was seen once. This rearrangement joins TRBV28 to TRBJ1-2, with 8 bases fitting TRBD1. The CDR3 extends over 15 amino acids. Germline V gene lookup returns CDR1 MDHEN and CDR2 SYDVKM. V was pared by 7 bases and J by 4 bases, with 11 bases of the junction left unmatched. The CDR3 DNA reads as TGTGCCAGCACAATAGGGACAGGCGATCTCTATGGCTACACCTTC. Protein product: CASTIGTGDLYGYTF.

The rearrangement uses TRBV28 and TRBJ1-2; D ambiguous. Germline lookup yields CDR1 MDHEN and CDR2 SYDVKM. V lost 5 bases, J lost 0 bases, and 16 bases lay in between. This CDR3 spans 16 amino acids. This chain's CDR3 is CASSHGEVPSNYGYTF. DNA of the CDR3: TGTGCCAGCAGTCACGGGGAGGTCCCCTCTAACTATGGCTACACCTTC.

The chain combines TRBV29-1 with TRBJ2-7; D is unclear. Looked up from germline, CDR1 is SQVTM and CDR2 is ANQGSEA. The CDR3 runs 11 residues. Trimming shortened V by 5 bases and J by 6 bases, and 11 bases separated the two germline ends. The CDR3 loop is CSVRMGFEQYF. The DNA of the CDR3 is TGCAGCGTTCGGATGGGCTTCGAGCAGTACTTC.

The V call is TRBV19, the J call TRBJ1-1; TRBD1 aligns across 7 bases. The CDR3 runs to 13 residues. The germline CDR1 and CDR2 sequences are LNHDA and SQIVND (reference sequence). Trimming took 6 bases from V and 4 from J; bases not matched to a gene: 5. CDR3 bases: TGTGCCAGTAGAGGTACAGGGGCCACTGAAGCTTTCTTT. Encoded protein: CASRGTGATEAFF.

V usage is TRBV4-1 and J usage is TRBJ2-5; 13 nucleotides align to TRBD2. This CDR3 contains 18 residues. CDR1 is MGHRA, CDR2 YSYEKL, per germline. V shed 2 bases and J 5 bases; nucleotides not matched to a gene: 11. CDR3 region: CASSQRGTSGIQGETQYF. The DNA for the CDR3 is TGCGCCAGCAGCCAACGAGGGACTAGCGGGATTCAGGGGGAGACCCAGTACTTC.

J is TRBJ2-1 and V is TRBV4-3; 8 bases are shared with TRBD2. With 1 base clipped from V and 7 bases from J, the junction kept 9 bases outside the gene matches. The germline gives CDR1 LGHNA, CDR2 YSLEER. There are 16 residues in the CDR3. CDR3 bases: TGCGCCAGCAGCCAAGTGTGGCGGGAGGCTGGGAATGAGCAGTTCTTC. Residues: CASSQVWREAGNEQFF.

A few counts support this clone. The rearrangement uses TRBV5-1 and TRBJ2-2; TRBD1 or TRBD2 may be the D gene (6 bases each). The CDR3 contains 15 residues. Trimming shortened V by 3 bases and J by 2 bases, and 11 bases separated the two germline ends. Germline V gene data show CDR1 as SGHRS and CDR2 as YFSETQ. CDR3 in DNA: TGCGCCAGCAGCTCATGGGGGGCAAACACCGGGGAGCTGTTTTTT. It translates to CASSSWGANTGELFF.

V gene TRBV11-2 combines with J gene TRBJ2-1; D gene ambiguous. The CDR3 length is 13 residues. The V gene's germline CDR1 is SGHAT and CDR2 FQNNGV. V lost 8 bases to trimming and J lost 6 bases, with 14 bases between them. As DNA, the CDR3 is TGTGCCAGCGCCCGAACCAGCCTCAATGAGCAGTTCTTC. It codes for CASARTSLNEQFF.

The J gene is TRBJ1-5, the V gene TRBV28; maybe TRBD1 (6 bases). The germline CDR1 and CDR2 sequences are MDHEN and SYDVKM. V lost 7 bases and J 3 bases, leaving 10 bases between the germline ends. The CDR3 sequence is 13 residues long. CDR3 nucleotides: TGTGCCAGCAAGGGGGGGCTCAATCAGCCCCAGCATTTT. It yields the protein CASKGGLNQPQHF.

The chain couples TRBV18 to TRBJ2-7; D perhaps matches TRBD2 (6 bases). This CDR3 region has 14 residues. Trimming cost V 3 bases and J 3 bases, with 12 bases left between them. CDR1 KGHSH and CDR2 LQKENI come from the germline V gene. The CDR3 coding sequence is TGTGCCAGCTCACCGCCGGGACTTAACTACGAGCAGTACTTC. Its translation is CASSPPGLNYEQYF.

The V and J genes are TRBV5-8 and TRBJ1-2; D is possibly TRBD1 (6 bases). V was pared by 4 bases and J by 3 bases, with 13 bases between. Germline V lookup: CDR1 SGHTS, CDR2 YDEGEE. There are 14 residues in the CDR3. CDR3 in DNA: TGTGCCAGCAGCCTAGGGGGGACCGACTATGGCTACACCTTC. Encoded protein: CASSLGGTDYGYTF. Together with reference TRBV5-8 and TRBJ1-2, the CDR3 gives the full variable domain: EAGVTQSPTHLIKTRGQQATLRCSPISGHTSVYWYQQALGLGLQFLLWYDEGEERNRGNFPPRFSGRQFPNYSSELNVNALELEDSALYLCASSLGGTDYGYTFGSGTRLTVV.

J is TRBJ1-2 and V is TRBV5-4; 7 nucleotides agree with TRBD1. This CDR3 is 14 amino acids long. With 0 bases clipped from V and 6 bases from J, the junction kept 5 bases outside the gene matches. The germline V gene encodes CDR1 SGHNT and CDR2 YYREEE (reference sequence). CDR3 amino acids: CASSLGGRGDGYTF. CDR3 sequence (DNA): TGTGCCAGCAGCTTGGGTGGCAGGGGGGATGGCTACACCTTC. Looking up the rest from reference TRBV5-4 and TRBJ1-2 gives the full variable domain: ETGVTQSPTHLIKTRGQQVTLRCSSQSGHNTVSWYQQALGQGPQFIFQYYREEENGRGNFPPRFSGLQFPNYSSELNVNALELDDSALYLCASSLGGRGDGYTFGSGTRLTVV.

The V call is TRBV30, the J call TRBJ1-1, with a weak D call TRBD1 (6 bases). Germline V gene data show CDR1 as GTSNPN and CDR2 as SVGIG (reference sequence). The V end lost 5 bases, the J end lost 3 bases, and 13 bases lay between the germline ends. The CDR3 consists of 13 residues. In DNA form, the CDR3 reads TGTGCCTGGCGGGGGCGCTTAGACACTGAAGCTTTCTTT. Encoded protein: CAWRGRLDTEAFF.

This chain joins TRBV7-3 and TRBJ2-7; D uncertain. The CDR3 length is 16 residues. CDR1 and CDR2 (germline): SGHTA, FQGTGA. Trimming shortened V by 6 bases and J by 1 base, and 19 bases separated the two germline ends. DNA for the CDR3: TGTGCCAGCAGTTCAAACGTCGGAGTTAGATCCTACGAGCAGTACTTC. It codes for CASSSNVGVRSYEQYF.

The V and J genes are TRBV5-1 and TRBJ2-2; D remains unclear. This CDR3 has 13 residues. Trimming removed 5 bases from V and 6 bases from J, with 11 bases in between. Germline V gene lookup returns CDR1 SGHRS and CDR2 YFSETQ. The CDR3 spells CASSPESSGELFF. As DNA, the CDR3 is TGCGCCAGCAGTCCAGAGTCTTCCGGGGAGCTGTTTTTT.